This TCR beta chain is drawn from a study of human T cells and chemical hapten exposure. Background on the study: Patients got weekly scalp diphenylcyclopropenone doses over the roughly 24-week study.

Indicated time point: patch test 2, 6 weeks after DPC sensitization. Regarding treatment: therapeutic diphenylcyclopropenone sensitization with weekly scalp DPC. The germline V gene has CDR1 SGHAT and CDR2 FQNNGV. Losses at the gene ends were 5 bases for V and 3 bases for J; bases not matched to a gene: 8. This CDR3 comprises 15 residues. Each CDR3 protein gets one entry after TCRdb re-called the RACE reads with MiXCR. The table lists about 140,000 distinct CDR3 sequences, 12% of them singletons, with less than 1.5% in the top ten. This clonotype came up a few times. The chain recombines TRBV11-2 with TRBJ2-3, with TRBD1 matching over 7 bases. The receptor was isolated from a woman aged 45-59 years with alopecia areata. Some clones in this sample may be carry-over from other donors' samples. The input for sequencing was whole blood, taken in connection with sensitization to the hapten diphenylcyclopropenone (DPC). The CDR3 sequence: CASSPRTGWTDTQYF. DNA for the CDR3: TGTGCCAGCAGCCCCAGGACAGGCTGGACAGATACGCAGTATTTT.